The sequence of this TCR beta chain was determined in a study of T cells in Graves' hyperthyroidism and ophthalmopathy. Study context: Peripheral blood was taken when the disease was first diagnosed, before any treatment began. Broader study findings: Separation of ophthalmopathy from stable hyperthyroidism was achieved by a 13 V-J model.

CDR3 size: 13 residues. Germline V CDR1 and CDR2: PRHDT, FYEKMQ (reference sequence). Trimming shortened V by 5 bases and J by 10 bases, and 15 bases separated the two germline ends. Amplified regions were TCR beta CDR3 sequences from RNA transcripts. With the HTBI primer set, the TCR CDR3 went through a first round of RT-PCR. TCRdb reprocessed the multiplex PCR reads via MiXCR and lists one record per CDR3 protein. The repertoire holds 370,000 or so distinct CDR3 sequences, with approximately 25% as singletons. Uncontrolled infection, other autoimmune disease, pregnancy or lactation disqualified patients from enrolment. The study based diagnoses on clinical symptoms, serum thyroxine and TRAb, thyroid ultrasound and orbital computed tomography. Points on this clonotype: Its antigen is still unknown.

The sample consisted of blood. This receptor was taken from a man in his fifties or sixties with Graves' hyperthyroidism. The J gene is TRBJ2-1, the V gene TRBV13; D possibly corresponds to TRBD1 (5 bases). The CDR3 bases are TGTGCCAGCAGCCCGACGGGTGGGGCCGAGCAGTTCTTC. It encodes CASSPTGGAEQFF. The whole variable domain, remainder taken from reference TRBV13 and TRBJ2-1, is AAGVIQSPRHLIKEKRETATLKCYPIPRHDTVYWYQQGPGQDPQFLISFYEKMQSDKGSIPDRFSAQQFSDYHSELNMSSLELGDSALYFCASSPTGGAEQFFGPGTRLTVL.